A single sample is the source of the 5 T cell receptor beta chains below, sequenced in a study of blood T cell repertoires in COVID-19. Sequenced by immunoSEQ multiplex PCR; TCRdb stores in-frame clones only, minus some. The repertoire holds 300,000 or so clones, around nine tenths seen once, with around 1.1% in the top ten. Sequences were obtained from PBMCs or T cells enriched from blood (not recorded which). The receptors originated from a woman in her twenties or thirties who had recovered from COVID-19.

CDR3 residues: CASSISGTSLGEQYF. The CDR3 region has the DNA TGTGCCAGTAGTATTTCGGGGACTAGTCTCGGCGAGCAGTACTTC. J is TRBJ2-7 and V is TRBV19; 8 bases line up with TRBD2. Trimming cost V 3 bases and J 6 bases; bases outside gene matches: 10. Germline V CDR1 and CDR2: LNHDA, SQIVND (reference sequence). The CDR3 is 15 amino acids.

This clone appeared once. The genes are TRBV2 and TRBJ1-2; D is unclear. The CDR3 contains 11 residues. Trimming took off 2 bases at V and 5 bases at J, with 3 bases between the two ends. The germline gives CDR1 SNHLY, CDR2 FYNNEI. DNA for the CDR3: TGTGCCAGCAGTGAACAGTATGGCTACACCTTC. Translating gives CASSEQYGYTF.

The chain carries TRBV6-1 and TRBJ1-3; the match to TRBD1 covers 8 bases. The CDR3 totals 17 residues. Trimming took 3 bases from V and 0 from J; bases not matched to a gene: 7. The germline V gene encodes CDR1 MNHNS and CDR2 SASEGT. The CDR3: CASSDLGTGASGNTIYF. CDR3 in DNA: TGTGCCAGCAGTGACCTGGGGACAGGTGCCTCTGGAAACACCATATATTTT.

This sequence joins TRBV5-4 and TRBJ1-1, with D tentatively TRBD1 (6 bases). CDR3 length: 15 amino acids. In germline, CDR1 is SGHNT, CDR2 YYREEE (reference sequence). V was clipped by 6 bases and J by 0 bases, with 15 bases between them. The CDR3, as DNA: TGTGCCAGCACCATCCTGGACAGATTGAACACTGAAGCTTTCTTT. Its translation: CASTILDRLNTEAFF. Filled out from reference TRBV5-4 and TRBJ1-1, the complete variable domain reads ETGVTQSPTHLIKTRGQQVTLRCSSQSGHNTVSWYQQALGQGPQFIFQYYREEENGRGNFPPRFSGLQFPNYSSELNVNALELDDSALYLCASTILDRLNTEAFFGQGTRLTVV.

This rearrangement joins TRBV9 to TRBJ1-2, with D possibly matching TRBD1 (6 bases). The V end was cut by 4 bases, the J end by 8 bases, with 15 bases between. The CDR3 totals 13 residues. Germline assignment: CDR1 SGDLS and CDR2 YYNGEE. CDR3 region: CASSLGRGDGYTF. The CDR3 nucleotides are TGTGCCAGCAGCCTCGGGAGGGGGGACGGCTACACCTTC.